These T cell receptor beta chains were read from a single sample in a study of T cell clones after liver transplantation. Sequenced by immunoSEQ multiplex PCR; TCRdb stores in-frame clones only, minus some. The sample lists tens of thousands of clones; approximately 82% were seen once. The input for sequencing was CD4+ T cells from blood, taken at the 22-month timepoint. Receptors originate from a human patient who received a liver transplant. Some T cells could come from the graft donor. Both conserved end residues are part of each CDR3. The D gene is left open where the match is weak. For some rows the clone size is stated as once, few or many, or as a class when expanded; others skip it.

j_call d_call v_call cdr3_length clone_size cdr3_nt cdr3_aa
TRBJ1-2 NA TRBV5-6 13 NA TGTGCCAGCAGCCCAGGACAGATCTATGGCTACACCTTC CASSPGQIYGYTF
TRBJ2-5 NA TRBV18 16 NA TGTGCCAGCTCACACACCCGCGACAGGGAGGTCGAGACCCAGTACTTC CASSHTRDREVETQYF
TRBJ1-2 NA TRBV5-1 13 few TGCGCCAGCAGTTCGGGTGTTAACTATGGCTACACCTTC CASSSGVNYGYTF
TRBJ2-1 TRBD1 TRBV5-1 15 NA TGCGCCAGCAGCCAAAGGGACAGGGCCCTCAATGAGCAGTTCTTC CASSQRDRALNEQFF
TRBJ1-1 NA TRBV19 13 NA TGTGCCAGTAGTAAGTACGCGGACACTGAAGCTTTCTTT CASSKYADTEAFF
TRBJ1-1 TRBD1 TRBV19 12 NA TGTGCCAGTAGTCTATTACAGGGGGAAGCTTTCTTT CASSLLQGEAFF
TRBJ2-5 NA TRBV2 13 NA TGTGCCAGCCATCCGGATATACAAGAGACCCAGTACTTC CASHPDIQETQYF
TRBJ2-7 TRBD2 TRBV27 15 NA TGTGCCAGCAGGAAACATGGACTAGACAGTTACGAGCAGTACTTC CASRKHGLDSYEQYF
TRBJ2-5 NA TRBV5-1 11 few TGCGCCAGCAGTTTCGAAAAGACCCAGTACTTC CASSFEKTQYF
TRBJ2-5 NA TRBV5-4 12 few TGTGCCAGCAGCCAGACTAGGGAGACCCAGTACTTC CASSQTRETQYF
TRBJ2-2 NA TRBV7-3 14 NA TGTGCCAGCAGCTTGGGCTTAGGCACCGGGGAGCTGTTTTTT CASSLGLGTGELFF
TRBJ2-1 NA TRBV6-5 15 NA TGTGCCAGCAGTGACTCTCAATTTGGGTCTAATGAGCAGTTCTTC CASSDSQFGSNEQFF
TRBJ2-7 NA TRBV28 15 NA TGTGCCAGCAGTTTACCTGGTACCCGGGACTACGAGCAGTACTTC CASSLPGTRDYEQYF
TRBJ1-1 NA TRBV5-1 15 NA TGCGCCAGCAGCTCGGGGCAGGGGATGAACACTGAAGCTTTCTTT CASSSGQGMNTEAFF
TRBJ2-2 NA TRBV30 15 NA TGTGCCTGGAGTGGGACTGGCGAAGGAGTCGGGGAGCTGTTTTTT CAWSGTGEGVGELFF
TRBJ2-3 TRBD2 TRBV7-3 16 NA TGTGCCAGCAGCGTGGGACTAGCGGGAGGGGTAGATACGCAGTATTTT CASSVGLAGGVDTQYF
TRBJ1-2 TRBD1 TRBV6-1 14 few TGTGCCAGCAATAAAGGACAGGGGGCTTTTGGCTACACCTTC CASNKGQGAFGYTF
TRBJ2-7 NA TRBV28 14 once TGTGCCAGCAGTTTACCAGGGGCCTCCTACGAGCAGTACTTC CASSLPGASYEQYF
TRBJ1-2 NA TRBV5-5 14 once TGTGCCAGCAGCTTGGGTTCAGGGGACTATGGCTACACCTTC CASSLGSGDYGYTF
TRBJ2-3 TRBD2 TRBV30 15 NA TGTGCCTGGACAACGGGACTAGCGGACACAGATACGCAGTATTTT CAWTTGLADTDTQYF
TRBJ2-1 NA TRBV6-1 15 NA TGTGCCAGCATCGGTCCGGGGGCTTCGCACAATGAGCAGTTCTTC CASIGPGASHNEQFF
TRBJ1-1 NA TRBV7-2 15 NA TGTGCCAGCAGCTTTAGCAGGGTAATGAACACTGAAGCTTTCTTT CASSFSRVMNTEAFF
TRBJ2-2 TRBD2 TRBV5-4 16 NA TGTGCCAGCAGCGGCGGGACTAGCCGAGGGAACGGGGAGCTGTTTTTT CASSGGTSRGNGELFF
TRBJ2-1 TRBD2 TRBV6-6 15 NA TGTGCCAGCAGTTACGCGACTAGCTGGTACAATGAGCAGTTCTTC CASSYATSWYNEQFF
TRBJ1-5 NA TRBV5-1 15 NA TGCGCCAGCAGCCCCGAGGGTTATAGCAATCAGCCCCAGCATTTT CASSPEGYSNQPQHF
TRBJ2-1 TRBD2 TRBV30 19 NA TGTGCCTGGAGGCAACTAGCGGGATACTCCCGAAGCTCCTACAATGAGCAGTTCTTC CAWRQLAGYSRSSYNEQFF
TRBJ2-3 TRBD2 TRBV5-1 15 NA TGCGCCAGCAGCTTGGTAGCGGGGGGCACAGATACGCAGTATTTT CASSLVAGGTDTQYF
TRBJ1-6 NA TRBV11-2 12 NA TGTGCCAGCAGCGTTACCGGAGACTCCCTCCACTTT CASSVTGDSLHF
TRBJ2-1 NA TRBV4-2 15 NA TGTGCCAGCAGCTCGAACGAGCGATCCTACAATGAGCAGTTCTTC CASSSNERSYNEQFF
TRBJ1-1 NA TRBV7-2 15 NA TGTGCCAGCAGTAAAGCTTTCGGGGCGAACACTGAAGCTTTCTTT CASSKAFGANTEAFF
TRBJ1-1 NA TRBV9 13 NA TGTGCCAGCAGCGTAGCTGGGAGCACTGAAGCTTTCTTT CASSVAGSTEAFF
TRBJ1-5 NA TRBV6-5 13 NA TGTGCCAGCAGTTACGTGGACAGTCAGCCCCAGCATTTT CASSYVDSQPQHF
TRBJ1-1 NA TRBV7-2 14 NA TGTGCCAGCAGCTTAGGGCAGGGCCACACTGAAGCTTTCTTT CASSLGQGHTEAFF
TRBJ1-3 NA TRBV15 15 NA TGTGCCACCAGCAGTGAACGAACCTCTGGAAACACCATATATTTT CATSSERTSGNTIYF
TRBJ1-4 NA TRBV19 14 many TGTGCCAGTAGTATAGGGACAACTAATGAAAAACTGTTTTTT CASSIGTTNEKLFF
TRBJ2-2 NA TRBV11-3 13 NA TGTGCCAGCAGTTCGCAGTACACCGGGGAGCTGTTTTTT CASSSQYTGELFF
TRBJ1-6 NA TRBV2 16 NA TGTGCCAGCACCGAACAGGAAGTGGGAAAGAATTCACCCCTCCACTTT CASTEQEVGKNSPLHF
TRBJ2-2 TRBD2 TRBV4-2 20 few TGTGCCAGCAGCCTAGGGGGCCGGGCTAGCGGGGGGACGAACACCGGGGAGCTGTTTTTT CASSLGGRASGGTNTGELFF
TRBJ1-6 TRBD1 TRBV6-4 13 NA TGTGCCAGCAGGACAGGGAATAATTCACCCCTCCACTTT CASRTGNNSPLHF
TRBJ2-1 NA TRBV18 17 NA TGTGCCAGCTCACCCCCTAACCAGAATAAGCAGGGCAATGAGCAGTTCTTC CASSPPNQNKQGNEQFF
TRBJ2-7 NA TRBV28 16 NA TGTGCCAGCAGTTCCTTCGGGACACACAATTCCTACGAGCAGTACTTC CASSSFGTHNSYEQYF
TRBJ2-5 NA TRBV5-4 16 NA TGTGCCAGCAGCCCAACCTGGGGCGGGACACAAGAGACCCAGTACTTC CASSPTWGGTQETQYF
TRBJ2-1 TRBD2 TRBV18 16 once TGTGCCAGCTCACTTACTAGCGGGGGGACCTACAATGAGCAGTTCTTC CASSLTSGGTYNEQFF